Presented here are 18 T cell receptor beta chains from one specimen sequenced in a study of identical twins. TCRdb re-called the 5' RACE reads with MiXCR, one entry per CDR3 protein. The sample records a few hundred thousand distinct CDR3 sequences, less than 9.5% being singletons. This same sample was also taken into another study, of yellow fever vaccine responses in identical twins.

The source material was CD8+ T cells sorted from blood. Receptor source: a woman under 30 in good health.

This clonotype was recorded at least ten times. DNA of the CDR3: TGTGCCAGCACTCCCGGGGGCGGGGAGCTGTTTTTT. Translation: CASTPGGGELFF. The chain has TRBV5-6 and TRBJ2-2; D is possibly TRBD2 (6 bases). Trimming took off 6 bases at V and 7 bases at J, with 10 bases between the two ends. Germline V gene sequence: CDR1 SGHDT, CDR2 YYEEEE. The CDR3 totals 12 residues.

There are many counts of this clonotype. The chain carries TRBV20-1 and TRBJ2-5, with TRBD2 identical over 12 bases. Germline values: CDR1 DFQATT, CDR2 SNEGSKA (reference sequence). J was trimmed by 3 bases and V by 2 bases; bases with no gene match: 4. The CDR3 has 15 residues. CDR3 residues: CSARNGLAGKETQYF. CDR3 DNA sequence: TGCAGTGCTAGAAATGGACTAGCGGGAAAAGAGACCCAGTACTTC.

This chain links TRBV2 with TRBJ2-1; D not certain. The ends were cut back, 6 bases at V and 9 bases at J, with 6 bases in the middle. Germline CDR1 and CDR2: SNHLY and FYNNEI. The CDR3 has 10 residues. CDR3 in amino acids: CASRSGEQFF. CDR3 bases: TGTGCCAGCAGATCCGGTGAGCAGTTCTTC.

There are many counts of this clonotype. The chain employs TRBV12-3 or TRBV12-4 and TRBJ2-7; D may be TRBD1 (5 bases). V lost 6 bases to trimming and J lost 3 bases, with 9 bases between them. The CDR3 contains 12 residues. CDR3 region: CASSVGDYEQYF. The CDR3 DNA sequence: TGTGCCAGCAGCGTAGGGGACTACGAGCAGTACTTC.

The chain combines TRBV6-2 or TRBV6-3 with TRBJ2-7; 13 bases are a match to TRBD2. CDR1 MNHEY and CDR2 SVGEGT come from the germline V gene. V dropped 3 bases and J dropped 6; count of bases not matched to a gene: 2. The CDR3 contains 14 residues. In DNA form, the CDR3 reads TGTGCCAGCAGTTATGGGACTAGCGGGATCGAGCAGTACTTC. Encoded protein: CASSYGTSGIEQYF.

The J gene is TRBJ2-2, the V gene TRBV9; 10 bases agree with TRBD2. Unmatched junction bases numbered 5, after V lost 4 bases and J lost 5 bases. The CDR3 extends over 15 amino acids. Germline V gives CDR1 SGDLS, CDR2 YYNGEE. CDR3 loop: CASSKAGGSTGELFF. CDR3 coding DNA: TGTGCCAGCAGCAAAGCGGGGGGGTCGACCGGGGAGCTGTTTTTT.

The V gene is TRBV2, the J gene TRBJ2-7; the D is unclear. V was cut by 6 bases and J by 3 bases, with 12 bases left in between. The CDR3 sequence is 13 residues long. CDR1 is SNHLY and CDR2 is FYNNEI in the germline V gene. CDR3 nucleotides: TGTGCCAGCAGCGACCAGAAATACTACGAGCAGTACTTC. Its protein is CASSDQKYYEQYF.

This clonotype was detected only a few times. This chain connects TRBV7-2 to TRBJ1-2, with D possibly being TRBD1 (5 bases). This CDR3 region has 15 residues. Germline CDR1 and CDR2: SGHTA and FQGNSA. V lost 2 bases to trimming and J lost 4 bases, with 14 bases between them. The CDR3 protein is CASSLFRMGPYGYTF. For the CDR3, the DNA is TGTGCCAGCAGCTTATTCCGGATGGGACCCTATGGCTACACCTTC.

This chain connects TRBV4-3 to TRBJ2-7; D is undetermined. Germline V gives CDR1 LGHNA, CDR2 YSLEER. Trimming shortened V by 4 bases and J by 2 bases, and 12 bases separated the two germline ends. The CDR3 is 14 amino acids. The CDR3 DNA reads TGCGCCAGCAGCCTGGGCAGGCCTGCCTACGAGCAGTACTTC. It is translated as CASSLGRPAYEQYF.

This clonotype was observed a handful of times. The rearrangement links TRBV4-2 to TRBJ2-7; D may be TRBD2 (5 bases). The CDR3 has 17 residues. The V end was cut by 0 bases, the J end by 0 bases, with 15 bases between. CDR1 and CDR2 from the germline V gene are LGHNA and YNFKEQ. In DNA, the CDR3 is TGTGCCAGCAGCCAAGACATAACTAGGGCCCCCTCCTACGAGCAGTACTTC. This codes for CASSQDITRAPSYEQYF.

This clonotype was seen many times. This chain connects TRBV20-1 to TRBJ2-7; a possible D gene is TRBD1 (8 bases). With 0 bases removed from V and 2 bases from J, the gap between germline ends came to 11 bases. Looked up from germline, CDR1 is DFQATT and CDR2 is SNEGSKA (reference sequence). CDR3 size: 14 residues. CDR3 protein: CSAREQGGTYEQYF. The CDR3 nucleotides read TGCAGTGCTAGAGAACAGGGGGGGACCTACGAGCAGTACTTC.

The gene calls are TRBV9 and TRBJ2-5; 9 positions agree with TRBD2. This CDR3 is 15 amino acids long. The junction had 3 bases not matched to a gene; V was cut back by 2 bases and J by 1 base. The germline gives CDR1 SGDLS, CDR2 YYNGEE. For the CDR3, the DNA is TGTGCCAGCAGCGTTCTAGCGGGGCCCCAAGAGACCCAGTACTTC. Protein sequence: CASSVLAGPQETQYF. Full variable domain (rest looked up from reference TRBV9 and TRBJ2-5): DSGVTQTPKHLITATGQRVTLRCSPRSGDLSVYWYQQSLDQGLQFLIQYYNGEERAKGNILERFSAQQFPDLHSELNLSSLELGDSALYFCASSVLAGPQETQYFGPGTRLLVL.

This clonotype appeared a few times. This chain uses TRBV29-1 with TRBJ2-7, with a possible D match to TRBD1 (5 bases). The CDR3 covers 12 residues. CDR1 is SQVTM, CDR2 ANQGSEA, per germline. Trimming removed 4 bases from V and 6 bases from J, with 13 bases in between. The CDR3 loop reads CSVVAGLGEQYF. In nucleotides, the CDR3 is TGCAGCGTTGTCGCAGGGCTGGGCGAGCAGTACTTC.

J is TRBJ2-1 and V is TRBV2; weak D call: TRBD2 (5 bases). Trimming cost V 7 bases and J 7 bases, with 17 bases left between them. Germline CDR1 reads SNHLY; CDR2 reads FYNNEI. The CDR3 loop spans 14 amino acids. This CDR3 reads CASKSGLAGNEQFF. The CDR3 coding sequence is TGTGCCAGCAAATCGGGTCTAGCTGGGAATGAGCAGTTCTTC.

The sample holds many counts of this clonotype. The CDR3 sequence is CSVGGYSGELFF. The CDR3 bases are TGCAGCGTTGGTGGGTATAGCGGGGAGCTGTTTTTT. The chain links TRBV29-1 to TRBJ2-2; D unresolved. From germline, CDR1 is SQVTM and CDR2 ANQGSEA. V lost 4 bases and J lost 7, with 10 bases in between. The CDR3 has 12 residues.

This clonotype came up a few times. The CDR3 reads CASSLPRTGSPEAFF. The CDR3 DNA follows: TGTGCCAGCAGCTTACCGAGAACAGGTTCCCCTGAAGCTTTCTTT. V is TRBV7-9 and J is TRBJ1-1; weak D call: TRBD1 (5 bases). V lost 2 bases to trimming and J lost 6 bases, with 16 bases between them. In germline, CDR1 is SEHNR, CDR2 FQNEAQ (reference sequence). The CDR3 is 15 amino acids.

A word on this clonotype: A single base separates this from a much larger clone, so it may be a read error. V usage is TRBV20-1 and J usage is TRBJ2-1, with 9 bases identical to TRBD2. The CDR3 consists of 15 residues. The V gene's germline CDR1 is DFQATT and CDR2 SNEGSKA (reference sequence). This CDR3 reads CTAQAGGLSYKEQFF. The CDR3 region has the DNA TGCACGGCCCAAGCGGGAGGCCTCTCCTACAAAGAGCAGTTCTTC.

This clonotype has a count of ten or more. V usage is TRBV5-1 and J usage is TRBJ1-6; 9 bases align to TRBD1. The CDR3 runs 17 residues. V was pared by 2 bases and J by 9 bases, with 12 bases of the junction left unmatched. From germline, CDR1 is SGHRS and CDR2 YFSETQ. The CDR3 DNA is TGCGCCAGCAGCTTAAGCGGTCTGGGACAGGGAAGTTCACCCCTCCACTTT. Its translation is CASSLSGLGQGSSPLHF.